The clone carrying this TCR beta chain was counted a few times. The authors incorporated unique molecular identifiers into the TCR beta cDNA libraries. One entry per CDR3 protein, called by TCRdb with MiXCR from the PCR reads. Of 250,000 to 300,000 distinct CDR3 sequences listed, 36% are singletons. This sample was included in a study of post-analysis software for immune sequencing data. This TCR came from a girl between 10 and 17 years old with multiple sclerosis. The sample was blood.

The CDR3 DNA sequence: TGTGCCAGCAGTTACAGGGGAGGTGACACTGAAGCTTTCTTT. Its protein is CASSYRGGDTEAFF. The chain combines TRBV6-2 or TRBV6-3 with TRBJ1-1; TRBD1 is a possible D gene (5 bases). Germline loops: CDR1 MNHEY, CDR2 SVGEGT. The germline V and J ends were trimmed by 2 bases and 3 bases, with 10 bases remaining between them. CDR3 size: 14 residues.